The entry that follows covers one TCR beta chain sequence. Its antigen is still unknown. CD4+ cells yielded CD45RA+ naive and CD45RA-negative memory subsets. The data derive from a study of shared clonotypes between healthy human individuals. Sequencing was performed with immunoSEQ multiplex PCR; in TCRdb, only in-frame clones are kept and a portion is missing. This sample has over 850,000 clones, with around three quarters found just once. General study results and limits: Clonotype sharing across donors was expected to vary with sequencing depth.

This CDR3 has 16 amino acids. The V gene's germline CDR1 is SGHVS and CDR2 FQNEAQ. V lost 4 bases and J lost 4; bases outside the gene matches: 8. This TCR came from a man aged 18 to 35 in good health. Some clones in this sample may be carry-over from other donors' samples. The V gene is TRBV7-8, the J gene TRBJ2-1, with 9 bases fitting TRBD1. Sequencing was done on a sample of memory CD4+ T cells from PBMCs. Subset denoted: CD45RA-negative fraction. CDR3 loop: CASSSSRDRAYNEQFF. CDR3 in DNA: TGTGCCAGCAGCTCCAGCCGGGACAGGGCGTACAATGAGCAGTTCTTC.